This T cell receptor (beta chain) came from a study of shared T cell receptors in the human thymus. The germline CDR1 and CDR2 sequences are SGHTS and YDEGEE. The CDR3 is 12 amino acids. V lost 4 bases, J lost 5 bases, and 10 bases lay in between. Sequenced by immunoSEQ multiplex PCR; TCRdb stores in-frame clones only, minus some. The table includes about 380,000 clones, approximately 95% detected once. Sequencing was carried out using thymocytes. V usage is TRBV5-8 and J usage is TRBJ2-7; no clear D gene. The TCR sequence derives from a human donor. CDR3 sequence (DNA): TGTGCCAGCAGCAGCTTCCTTAACGAGCAGTACTTC. Its protein is CASSSFLNEQYF.